These T cell receptor beta chains were read from a single sample in a study of CD8 T cells in cerebrospinal fluid in Alzheimer's disease. Reprocessing the 10x single-cell sequencing reads, TCRdb reports a single entry for every CDR3 protein and omits DNA. The sample table sets out fewer than 2,000 distinct CDR3 sequences. The source material was cerebrospinal fluid. These receptors were taken from a human donor with mild cognitive impairment. CDR3s include the opening cysteine and the closing phenylalanine or tryptophan. Not all rows give a size; the values are once, few, many and, for expanded clones, a class.

clone_size | j_call | v_call | cdr3_aa
- | TRBJ1-6 | TRBV4-2 | CASSRPDNSPLHF
- | TRBJ1-5 | TRBV2 | CASSDRSGGPQHF
medium-sized | TRBJ1-4 | TRBV27 | CASRGPGESNEKLFF
medium-sized | TRBJ2-6 | TRBV27 | CASSGTGSGANVLTF
medium-sized | TRBJ2-1 | TRBV19 | CASSLSSMQGAEQFF
medium-sized | TRBJ2-7 | TRBV7-9 | CASSPPGSSYEQYF
medium-sized | TRBJ2-2 | TRBV5-1 | CASSVTTWRTGYTGELFF
medium-sized | TRBJ2-7 | TRBV20-1 | CSARDIADPGEQYF
medium-sized | TRBJ2-2 | TRBV7-2 | CASSLGQGAGELFF
large | TRBJ1-1 | TRBV20-1 | CSARDPRQLEAFF
medium-sized | TRBJ1-2 | TRBV21-1 | CASSKGDATSRYGYTF